The rows below give T cell receptor beta chains drawn from one sample of a study of cytomegalovirus exposure and HLA in healthy donors. TCRdb's table, derived via immunoSEQ multiplex PCR, lists solely in-frame clones and lacks some. The sample holds more than 95,000 clones, around three quarters seen once. The sequenced material came from PBMCs. Receptors were obtained from a man in his forties in good health and CMV-seronegative. Each CDR3 is given with its conserved first and last residue. The D gene is left open where the match is weak. Rows may omit the clone size; those that give it use once, few, many or a size class.

>once|TRBV19|TRBD1|TRBJ2-3
TGTGCCAGTAGACCCGGACAGGGTACAGTAGATACGCAGTATTTT
CASRPGQGTVDTQYF
>NA|TRBV5-8|TRBD1|TRBJ1-2
TGTGCCAGCAGCTTGGTTGGACAGGGGAATCGTCTCGGCTACACCTTC
CASSLVGQGNRLGYTF
>NA|TRBV6-4|TRBD1|TRBJ1-3
TGTGCCAGCAGTGACAACGGGACAGGGGTATCCATCGCAGGAAACACCATATATTTT
CASSDNGTGVSIAGNTIYF
>few|TRBV7-9|NA|TRBJ2-7
TGTGCCAGCAGCTCGGGGACATACTACGAGCAGTACTTC
CASSSGTYYEQYF
>NA|TRBV7-9|NA|TRBJ1-6
TGTGCCAGCAGCTCCCGACAGGCGATGAATTCACCCCTCCACTTT
CASSSRQAMNSPLHF
>NA|TRBV5-6|TRBD1|TRBJ1-2
TGTGCCAGCAGCTTGGTAGGGACAGGGGGCAACAGGGACTATGGCTACACCTTC
CASSLVGTGGNRDYGYTF
>NA|TRBV27|NA|TRBJ2-7
TGTGCCAGCAGTTTATCTCAACAGGGCGCCTTTTACGAGCAGTACTTC
CASSLSQQGAFYEQYF
>once|TRBV19|NA|TRBJ1-5
TGTGCCAGTAGGACTGGCCTAGTCGACCGGCAGCCCCAGCATTTT
CASRTGLVDRQPQHF
>NA|TRBV12-5|NA|TRBJ2-7
TGTGCTAGTGGTTTGACAGGTCTCTACGAGCAGTACTTC
CASGLTGLYEQYF
>NA|TRBV5-1|TRBD2|TRBJ2-2
TGCGCCAGCAGCTTGAGCGGGGGGGCCGGCACCGGGGAGCTGTTTTTT
CASSLSGGAGTGELFF
>NA|TRBV7-8|NA|TRBJ2-7
TGTGCCAGCAGTCGGTGGGGCAACGAGCAGTACTTC
CASSRWGNEQYF
>few|TRBV5-6|TRBD2|TRBJ2-1
TGTGCCAGCAGCGATATGGGGGGGTCATACAATGAGCAGTTCTTC
CASSDMGGSYNEQFF
>NA|TRBV9|TRBD1|TRBJ2-7
TGTGCCAGCAGCGTAGATGTCCAGGGGGCGCCGATCGAGCAGTACTTC
CASSVDVQGAPIEQYF
>NA|TRBV18|NA|TRBJ1-4
TGTGCCAGCTCACCAACATTACAGGGAGCAACTAATGAAAAACTGTTTTTT
CASSPTLQGATNEKLFF
>NA|TRBV7-2|NA|TRBJ2-3
TGTGCCAGCAGCTCGAGGGTTGGGGACACAGATACGCAGTATTTT
CASSSRVGDTDTQYF
>NA|TRBV4-1|NA|TRBJ1-6
TGCGCCAGCAGCCAAGGAATTGCCGGTAGCTCCTATAATTCACCCCTCCACTTT
CASSQGIAGSSYNSPLHF
>NA|TRBV30|NA|TRBJ1-2
TGTGCCTGGAGTATCACAGAAAACTATGGCTACACCTTC
CAWSITENYGYTF
>NA|TRBV4-3|NA|TRBJ1-5
TGCGCCAGCAGCCAACTACAGGGAAGGGAGCCCCAGCATTTT
CASSQLQGREPQHF
>NA|TRBV10-3|NA|TRBJ2-1
TGTGCCATCAGTGAGGGAGGGCCCCCGTACAATGAGCAGTTCTTC
CAISEGGPPYNEQFF
>NA|TRBV11-3|NA|TRBJ2-2
TGTGCCAGCCAGCTAGGCTTCACCGGGGAGCTGTTTTTT
CASQLGFTGELFF
>NA|TRBV9|NA|TRBJ1-1
TGTGCCAGCAGCGTAGGGGCGACGGGGGGAGCTTTCTTT
CASSVGATGGAFF
>once|TRBV6-6|NA|TRBJ2-5
TGTGCCAGCAGTGGCGACATTCAAGAGACCCAGTACTTC
CASSGDIQETQYF
>NA|TRBV4-2|NA|TRBJ1-3
TGTGCCAGCAGCGGGGGGGCTACCGGGCGGGGGATGACTGGAAACACCATATATTTT
CASSGGATGRGMTGNTIYF
>NA|TRBV6-5|NA|TRBJ1-1
TGTGCCAGCAGCGGGAGGCAGGGAGGGACTGAAGCTTTCTTT
CASSGRQGGTEAFF
>NA|TRBV2|NA|TRBJ1-2
TGTGCCAGCAGAGGGTTGCGGGACCTGACCTATGGCTACACCTTC
CASRGLRDLTYGYTF
>NA|TRBV6-1|NA|TRBJ2-7
TGTGCCAGCAGTGAAGCGTGGCAGTCCTACGAGCAGTACTTC
CASSEAWQSYEQYF
>NA|TRBV27|NA|TRBJ1-5
TGTGCCAGCAGTTTAGGGGGGAGAGGAGTTCAGCCCCAGCATTTT
CASSLGGRGVQPQHF
>NA|TRBV14|NA|TRBJ1-2
TGTGCCAGCAGCCAAGATAGGGGAGGCGGTGGCTACACCTTC
CASSQDRGGGGYTF
>NA|TRBV6-1|TRBD2|TRBJ2-7
TGTGCCAGCATCCGAGGAGGCGGGGGTAGCCACGAGCAGTACTTC
CASIRGGGGSHEQYF
>NA|TRBV27|NA|TRBJ2-3
TGTGCCAGCAGTTTCGGGATGGATACGCAGTATTTT
CASSFGMDTQYF
>NA|TRBV19|TRBD2|TRBJ2-1
TGTGCCAGTAGTATAGGTTCGAGCGGGGGGGCCCTTGAGCAGTTCTTC
CASSIGSSGGALEQFF
>NA|TRBV19|NA|TRBJ2-6
TGTGCCAGTACCGTCTATTCTATTCCCGGGGCCAACGTCCTGACTTTC
CASTVYSIPGANVLTF
>NA|TRBV5-1|TRBD1|TRBJ1-6
TGCGCCAGCAGCTTAGGGACAGTCTATAATTCACCCCTCCACTTT
CASSLGTVYNSPLHF
>few|TRBV7-2|TRBD1|TRBJ2-5
TGTGCCAGCAGCTCCCAGGGGGCCCTCCAAGAGACCCAGTACTTC
CASSSQGALQETQYF
>NA|TRBV4-2|NA|TRBJ2-2
TGTGCCAGCAGCCAAGAGGGGGGACTGAACACCGGGGAGCTGTTTTTT
CASSQEGGLNTGELFF
>NA|TRBV13|NA|TRBJ2-7
TGTGCCAGCAGCTTAGACGGCAGGGGCTCCTACGAGCAGTACTTC
CASSLDGRGSYEQYF
>NA|TRBV9|NA|TRBJ2-7
TGTGCCAGCAGCGTAGCTGCAGGGACCTACGAGCAGTACTTC
CASSVAAGTYEQYF
>NA|TRBV7-3|NA|TRBJ2-2
TGTGCCAGCAGCTTAACGGGGGCCAGGGAGATTGACGGGGAGCTGTTTTTT
CASSLTGAREIDGELFF
>few|TRBV2|NA|TRBJ2-4
TGTGCCAGCAGAGCTTACAGGGTGCAAAACATTCAGTACTTC
CASRAYRVQNIQYF
>NA|TRBV27|TRBD1|TRBJ2-7
TGTGCCAGCAGTTTTGGGACAGGGCAGTTACACGAGCAGTACTTC
CASSFGTGQLHEQYF
>NA|TRBV2|TRBD1|TRBJ2-7
TGTGCCAGCAGTGAGACGACAGGGGGCTACGAGCAGTACTTC
CASSETTGGYEQYF
>NA|TRBV5-6|TRBD2|TRBJ2-3
TGTGCCAGCAGCACCGACCTAGCGGGGGCCTTCACAGATACGCAGTATTTT
CASSTDLAGAFTDTQYF
>NA|TRBV4-3|NA|TRBJ2-1
TGCGCCAGCAGTCCTACAGAGTCCTACAATGAGCAGTTCTTC
CASSPTESYNEQFF
>NA|TRBV23-1|TRBD1|TRBJ1-1
TGCGCCAGCAGTCAGGTCAGGGGGCCGGTCGTGAACACTGAAGCTTTCTTT
CASSQVRGPVVNTEAFF
>NA|TRBV19|TRBD1|TRBJ1-2
TGTGCCAGTAGGACTACCGGGACAGGGTTGAATGGCTACACCTTC
CASRTTGTGLNGYTF
>NA|TRBV2|TRBD2|TRBJ2-5
TGTGCCAGCATTTTAGCGGGGGGATTGTACCAAGAGACCCAGTACTTC
CASILAGGLYQETQYF
>once|TRBV7-2|NA|TRBJ2-5
TGTGCCAGCAGCTTAGGGGACGGGGGAAGGGAGACCCAGTACTTC
CASSLGDGGRETQYF
>NA|TRBV27|NA|TRBJ2-7
TGTGCCAGCAGTTATGCAGGCAGCTACGAGCAGTACTTC
CASSYAGSYEQYF
>NA|TRBV5-1|NA|TRBJ1-3
TGCGCCAGCTCGACGGCGGGAAATAGCGGAAACACCATATATTTT
CASSTAGNSGNTIYF
>NA|TRBV6-1|TRBD1|TRBJ1-2
TGTGCCAGCAGTATAGACAGGGCTGGCGGCTACACCTTC
CASSIDRAGGYTF
>NA|TRBV29-1|NA|TRBJ2-6
TGCAGCGTTGGTAAGGGGGCTGGGGCCAACGTCCTGACTTTC
CSVGKGAGANVLTF
>NA|TRBV6-1|TRBD1|TRBJ1-1
TGTGCCAGCAGTCAAAAACAGGGGCCCCACACTGAAGCTTTCTTT
CASSQKQGPHTEAFF
>NA|TRBV27|NA|TRBJ1-2
TGTGCCAGCAGTTTGCGCCCCTCAAGGGGGTATGGCTACACCTTC
CASSLRPSRGYGYTF
>NA|TRBV11-3|TRBD2|TRBJ2-1
TGTGCCAGCAGCCCTAGCGGGGGGGCCGCCTACAATGAGCAGTTCTTC
CASSPSGGAAYNEQFF